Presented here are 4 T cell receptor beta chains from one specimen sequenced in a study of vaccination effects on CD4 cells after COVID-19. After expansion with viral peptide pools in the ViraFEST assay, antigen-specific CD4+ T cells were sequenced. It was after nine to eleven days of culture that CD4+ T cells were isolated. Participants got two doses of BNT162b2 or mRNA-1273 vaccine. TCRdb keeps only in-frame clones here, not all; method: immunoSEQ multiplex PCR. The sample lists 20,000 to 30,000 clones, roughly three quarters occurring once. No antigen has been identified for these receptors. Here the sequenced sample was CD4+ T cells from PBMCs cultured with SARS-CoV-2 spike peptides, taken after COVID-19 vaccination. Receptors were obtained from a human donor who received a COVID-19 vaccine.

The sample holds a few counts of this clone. CDR3: CASSNAGGRSDTQYF. The CDR3 coding sequence is TGTGCCAGCAGTAATGCAGGGGGGCGTTCGGATACGCAGTATTTT. This rearrangement joins TRBV5-6 to TRBJ2-3; D possibly corresponds to TRBD1 (7 bases). V gave up 5 bases and J gave up 6 bases, with 19 bases separating them. The CDR3 loop spans 15 amino acids. Germline V CDR1 and CDR2: SGHDT, YYEEEE.

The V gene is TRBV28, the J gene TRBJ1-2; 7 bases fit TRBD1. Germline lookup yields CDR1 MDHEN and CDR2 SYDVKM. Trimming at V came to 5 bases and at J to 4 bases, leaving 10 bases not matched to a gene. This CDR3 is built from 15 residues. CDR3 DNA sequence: TGTGCCAGCAGTCGAGGGGACAGACAAACCTATGGCTACACCTTC. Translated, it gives CASSRGDRQTYGYTF.

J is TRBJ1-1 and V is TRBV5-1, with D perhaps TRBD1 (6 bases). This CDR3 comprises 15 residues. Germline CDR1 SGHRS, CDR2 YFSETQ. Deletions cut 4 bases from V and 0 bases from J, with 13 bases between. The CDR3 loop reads CASSVTGRLNTEAFF. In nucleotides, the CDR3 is TGCGCCAGCAGCGTCACAGGGAGGCTGAACACTGAAGCTTTCTTT.

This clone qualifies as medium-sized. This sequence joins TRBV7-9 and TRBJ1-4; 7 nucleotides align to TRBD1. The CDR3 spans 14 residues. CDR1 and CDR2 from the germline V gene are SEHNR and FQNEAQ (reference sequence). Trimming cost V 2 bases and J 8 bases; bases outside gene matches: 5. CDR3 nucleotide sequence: TGTGCCAGCAGCTTACGGACAGGCGGCGAAAAACTGTTTTTT. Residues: CASSLRTGGEKLFF.